This TCR beta chain was documented in a study of T cell responses to AZD1222 COVID-19 vaccine. Study-wide results and limits: There were repertoire samples only from the period after the peak T cell response. Spike regions recognized by vaccine-associated CD4 TCRs spanned the protein, led by 160-218 and 743-854. Clonal diversity may have been underestimated in mostly white British donors.

This CDR3 contains 16 residues. Trimming took 10 bases from V and 5 from J; bases not matched to a gene: 16. CDR1 is LNHDA, CDR2 SQIVND, per germline (reference sequence). On this clone: Antigen specificity is unknown.

The repertoire was sequenced with immunoSEQ multiplex PCR; TCRdb's copy has only in-frame clones and lacks some. The repertoire includes 86,000 or so clones, about 88% of them detected once, and less than 9% sits in the top ten. Here the sequenced sample was peripheral blood, taken 28 days after the second AZD1222 dose. The clonotype was recovered from an adult who received the AZD1222 COVID-19 vaccine. The rearrangement joins TRBV19 to TRBJ1-5; 8 nucleotides agree with TRBD1. CDR3 residues: CATQRAGGSWDQPQHF. The CDR3 DNA reads TGTGCCACCCAGAGGGCAGGGGGCAGTTGGGATCAGCCCCAGCATTTT.